Below, 15 T cell receptor beta chains from the same sample are listed, as sequenced in a study of tumor and adjacent non-tumor tissue in lung cancer (dated by TCRdb to 2017 to 2018). RNA was extracted from bulk unsorted tissue and checked for quality with a NanoDrop ND-1000 and an Agilent 2100. For the normal lung samples, distant non-tumor tissue was collected more than 3 cm away from the tumor edge. Preparation of the library involved multiplex PCR. TCRdb lists the instrument as Illumina HiSeq 2500. Following protocols modified from ARM-PCR, the researchers constructed TCRbeta libraries through three rounds of nested PCR with primers (Table S4). Using fastp at Q25 and MiXCR, TCRdb reprocessed the public reads and kept productive beta chains. Rows with one shared CDR3 protein collapse into an entry with the most common genes and DNA. This sample holds 75,000 to 90,000 distinct CDR3 sequences; around 76% were observed only once. The ten largest clones add up to 20% to 25% of the sample.

Sequenced sample: distant non-tumor lung tissue. The source of these receptors is a woman aged 50 to 60 with non-small cell lung cancer.

For this clonotype: The junction shows a germline mismatch at one end, possibly a read error. The chain links TRBV5-1 to TRBJ2-2; D is perhaps TRBD2 (6 bases). CDR1 is SGHRS and CDR2 is YFSETQ in the germline V gene. The CDR3 consists of 15 residues. CDR3 protein: CASSLRSGSTGELSF. Written as DNA, the CDR3 is TGCGCCAGCAGCCTTCGAAGCGGGTCCACCGGGGAGCTGTCTTTT.

This clonotype was counted many times. This rearrangement joins TRBV11-2 to TRBJ1-3, with 7 nucleotides matching TRBD1. The CDR3 covers 16 residues. J gave up 1 base and V 3 bases, and 6 bases lay outside the gene matches. Germline V gene lookup returns CDR1 SGHAT and CDR2 FQNNGV. DNA for the CDR3: TGTGCCAGCAGCTTGGGACAGCATACTTCTGGAAACACCATATATTTT. This codes for CASSLGQHTSGNTIYF.

As for this clonotype: With a much larger clone just one base away, this may be a read error. The V and J genes are TRBV20-1 and TRBJ2-7; TRBD2 aligns across 10 bases. CDR1 DFQATT and CDR2 SNEGSKA come from the germline V gene (reference sequence). The CDR3 totals 17 residues. V was pared by 6 bases and J by 1 base, with 15 bases of the junction left unmatched. The CDR3 sequence: CSAPRELAGIGSYEQYF. Written as DNA, the CDR3 is TGCAGTGCCCCTCGGGAACTAGCGGGAATAGGTTCCTACGAGCAGTACTTC.

This clonotype was seen many times. The final CDR3 position lacks the conserved phenylalanine or tryptophan, pointing to a likely read error. J is TRBJ1-5 and V is TRBV29-1, with D hard to call. V was trimmed by 4 bases and J by 5 bases, leaving 12 bases between them. The CDR3 runs 13 residues. Per germline, CDR1 SQVTM and CDR2 ANQGSEA. The CDR3 DNA is TGCAGCGTTGCCCTTCATCACGATCAGCCCCAGCATCTT. It codes for CSVALHHDQPQHL.

Worth noting for this clonotype: The junction departs from germline at one end; a sequencing error may be responsible. The rearrangement uses TRBV4-1 and TRBJ2-3; D possibly uses TRBD1 or TRBD2 (6 bases each). CDR1 is MGHRA and CDR2 is YSYEKL in the germline V gene. This CDR3 comprises 19 residues. The DNA for the CDR3 is TGCGCCAGCAGCCAAGAAGAGGGGGATGTGGAGGGGAGCACAGAAACGCAGTATTTT. Translating gives CASSQEEGDVEGSTETQYF.

This clonotype was seen at least ten times. V is TRBV20-1 and J is TRBJ2-1, with TRBD2 matching 7 bases. CDR1 is DFQATT, CDR2 SNEGSKA, per germline (reference sequence). The CDR3 spans 12 residues. With V trimmed by 5 bases and J by 9 bases, 7 bases remained unmatched. Here the CDR3 reads CSAQLASGEQFF. For the CDR3, the DNA is TGCAGTGCTCAACTAGCGTCTGGTGAGCAGTTCTTC.

As for this clonotype: In this CDR3 the conserved last residue, phenylalanine or tryptophan, is missing, so a read error is likely. The chain carries TRBV6-5 and TRBJ1-2; 9 bases map to TRBD1. V shed 6 bases, J shed 4 bases, and the junction held 12 bases outside the gene matches. This CDR3 has 16 residues. Germline CDR1 MNHEY, CDR2 SVGAGI. CDR3 bases: TGTGCCAGCAGAAATATTATAGGACAGGGGTCCTATGGCTACACCTTA. It is translated as CASRNIIGQGSYGYTL.

As regards this clonotype: The final CDR3 position lacks the conserved phenylalanine or tryptophan, pointing to a likely read error. It is unclear where the CDR3 begins or ends on the DNA, so no DNA is shown, and the CDR3 is as TCRdb lists it. CDR3 residues: CVSTYTIATGELSL. The genes are TRBV4-1 and TRBJ2-2. Germline CDR1 reads MGHRA; CDR2 reads YSYEKL. The CDR3 is 14 residues long, counting both termini.

A word on this clonotype: Because it lacks the conserved phenylalanine or tryptophan at the end, this CDR3 is likely a read error. Because the CDR3's place on the DNA is in doubt, the DNA is left out and the CDR3 is given as listed by TCRdb. This chain uses TRBV11-1 with TRBJ2-2; TRBD1, the table's D call, was not compared with the DNA. Including both end residues, the CDR3 is 17 amino acids long. CDR1 and CDR2 from the germline V gene are SGHAT and FQDESV (reference sequence). The CDR3 loop reads CASRPDERRGYTGELFL.

Turning to this clonotype: The CDR3 does not end in the conserved phenylalanine or tryptophan, so this is likely a read error. The limits of the CDR3 on the DNA are not certain, so only TCRdb's listed CDR3 is given. The chain is built from TRBV6-6 and TRBJ2-2; TRBD2 reflects the table's D call only, with no check against the DNA. The CDR3 spans 14 residues, counting both ends. In germline, CDR1 is MNHNY, CDR2 SVGAGI (reference sequence). Here the CDR3 reads CASSYGEYVGELLI.

A note on this clonotype: At one of its ends the junction is not consistent with the germline gene, which may arise from a read error. The V call is TRBV19, the J call TRBJ1-2; D possibly corresponds to TRBD1 (5 bases). The length of the CDR3 is 13 residues. Germline V gene sequence: CDR1 LNHDA, CDR2 SQIVND (reference sequence). DNA for the CDR3: TGTACCAGTACCATCTCAGACAGCTATGGCTACACCTTC. As protein: CTSTISDSYGYTF.

To note about this clonotype: At one of its ends the junction is not consistent with the germline gene, which may arise from a read error. This chain joins TRBV15 and TRBJ2-5; D ambiguous. The CDR3 sequence is 14 residues long. Germline-derived CDR1 and CDR2 are LNHNV and YYDKDF (reference sequence). The CDR3 loop is CATSSRHLQEAQYF. In nucleotides, the CDR3 is TGTGCCACCAGCAGCAGACACCTCCAAGAGGCCCAGTACTTC. Together with reference TRBV15 and TRBJ2-5, the CDR3 gives the full variable domain: DAMVIQNPRYQVTQFGKPVTLSCSQTLNHNVMYWYQQKSSQAPKLLFHYYDKDFNNEADTPDNFQSRRPNTSFCFLDIRSPGLGDTAMYLCATSSRHLQEAQYFGPGTRLLVL.

Of note for this clonotype: With a much larger clone just one base away, this may be a read error. V gene TRBV28 combines with J gene TRBJ2-3; possible D gene TRBD1, 6 bases. The CDR3 consists of 15 residues. Deletions cut 6 bases from V and 3 bases from J, with 16 bases between. Germline V gives CDR1 MDHEN, CDR2 SYDVKM. The CDR3 DNA follows: TGTGCCAGCAGGATCAGGGGAGTTCTAACAGATACGCAGTATTTT. Translation: CASRIRGVLTDTQYF.

In regard to this clonotype: One end of the junction fails to match germline, which may point to a read error. This chain joins TRBV6-4 and TRBJ2-3; TRBD2 matches at 8 bases. Germline V CDR1 and CDR2: MRHNA, SNTAGT. This CDR3 has 15 residues. CDR3 protein: CTSCDSSGSTDTQYF. Written as DNA, the CDR3 is TGTACCAGTTGTGACTCTAGCGGGAGCACAGATACGCAGTATTTT.

The CDR3 DNA reads TGTGCCAGCGGAACTACTGGGGATCAAGAGACCCAGTACTTC. Amino acids: CASGTTGDQETQYF. The V and J genes are TRBV6-1 and TRBJ2-5, with D uncertain. CDR1 and CDR2 (germline): MNHNS, SASEGT. The V and J ends lost 8 bases and 2 bases respectively, with 15 bases between them. The length of the CDR3 is 14 residues.